The clone carrying this T cell receptor beta chain was counted between two and nine times. The source of the sample is a study of T cells in Graves' hyperthyroidism and ophthalmopathy. There were TCR beta CDR3 regions amplified from RNA transcripts. HTBI primers were used for first-round RT-PCR of the TCR CDR3. In TCRdb, the multiplex PCR reads were re-called with MiXCR into one record per CDR3 protein. The sample yields about 180,000 distinct CDR3 sequences, 8% to 9.5% seen once. CDR3 size: 14 residues. V was shortened by 1 base and J by 2 bases, with 12 bases between the two germline ends. CDR1 and CDR2 from the germline V gene are DFQATT and SNEGSKA (reference sequence).

V usage is TRBV20-1 and J usage is TRBJ2-7; weak D call: TRBD2 (6 bases). The source of this sequence is a woman aged 18-29 years with Graves' hyperthyroidism that later progressed to Graves' ophthalmopathy. Material for sequencing was blood. CDR3 in DNA: TGCAGTGCTAGAGGCGGGGACCCGACCTACGAGCAGTACTTC. Protein sequence: CSARGGDPTYEQYF.